This T cell receptor beta chain was captured in a study of tumor-infiltrating lymphocytes in primary liver carcinoma. The input was 400 to 500 ng total RNA; TCR beta cDNA was made from it with a constant-region primer. Construction of TCR beta libraries relied on three successive nested multiplex PCR rounds employing slightly modified ARM-PCR. TRBV1-TRBV30 forward and Cbeta reverse primers drove the first two roughly 10-cycle rounds. TCRdb processed the multiplex PCR reads anew with MiXCR; each CDR3 protein has one entry. The sample lists 150,000 to 200,000 distinct CDR3 sequences, 65% occurring once. Germline DNA was also extracted, while the blood RNA originated from unsorted whole blood. CDR3 length equals 15 residues. Germline V CDR1 and CDR2: SGHNT, YYREEE (reference sequence). V was pared by 1 base and J by 5 bases, with 16 bases between.

The sample was peripheral blood. The sequence was obtained from a woman between 55 and 75 years old with primary liver carcinoma and hepatitis B virus infection. This chain connects TRBV5-4 to TRBJ2-7; D might be TRBD2 (6 bases). For the CDR3, the DNA is TGTGCCAGCAGCTTGAGGCTAGCGCGAGTGGACGAGCAGTACTTC. This encodes CASSLRLARVDEQYF.